Shown below are 21 T cell receptor beta chains from a single sample sequenced in a study of blood T cell repertoires in COVID-19. TCRdb's copy holds only in-frame clones and misses some; the assay was immunoSEQ multiplex PCR. The top ten clones hold 3.5% to 5.5% of a sample with about 140,000 clones, approximately 87% of them seen once. The sample comprised peripheral blood. These receptors all come from a woman between 40 and 50 years old with acute or convalescent COVID-19.

The chain uses TRBV6-4 and TRBJ2-3, with D hard to call. The V gene's germline CDR1 is MRHNA and CDR2 SNTAGT. V was trimmed by 11 bases and J by 0 bases, leaving 15 bases between them. This CDR3 is built from 14 residues. CDR3 protein: CAPHLVPSTDTQYF. CDR3 nucleotide sequence: TGTGCCCCACACCTGGTCCCAAGCACAGATACGCAGTATTTT.

The chain carries TRBV4-3 and TRBJ1-6; 8 nucleotides match TRBD1. Germline CDR1 is LGHNA and CDR2 is YSLEER. The trim removed 5 bases at V and 6 bases at J, leaving 6 bases unmatched. The CDR3 contains 15 residues. The CDR3 here is CASSSRTGSNSPLHF. Written as DNA, the CDR3 is TGCGCCAGCAGCTCCCGGACAGGGAGTAATTCACCCCTCCACTTT.

The J gene is TRBJ1-1, the V gene TRBV18; 7 nucleotides match TRBD1. Germline-derived CDR1 and CDR2 are KGHSH and LQKENI. The V and J ends lost 5 bases and 7 bases, in that order; junction bases with no gene match: 10. The CDR3 is 14 amino acids. The CDR3 sequence: CASSSIPTGVEAFF. The CDR3, as DNA: TGTGCCAGCTCATCTATACCTACAGGGGTTGAAGCTTTCTTT.

The rearrangement joins TRBV5-6 to TRBJ1-1; D remains unclear. This CDR3 spans 12 amino acids. V was shortened by 4 bases and J by 0 bases, with 4 bases between the two germline ends. Germline V gene lookup returns CDR1 SGHDT and CDR2 YYEEEE. The CDR3 DNA reads TGTGCCAGCAGCCGAGTGAACACTGAAGCTTTCTTT. It codes for CASSRVNTEAFF.

The table lists this clone with a few counts. The chain employs TRBV2 and TRBJ1-6; no clear D. V lost 6 bases and J 10 bases, leaving 10 bases between the germline ends. The CDR3 is 12 residues long. Germline CDR1 is SNHLY and CDR2 is FYNNEI. This chain's CDR3 is CASRTLRSPLHF. DNA for the CDR3: TGTGCCAGCAGGACGCTCAGGTCACCCCTCCACTTT.

V usage is TRBV29-1 and J usage is TRBJ2-6, with TRBD2 as a possible D gene (6 bases). V was trimmed by 3 bases and J by 3 bases, leaving 9 bases between them. Per the germline V gene, CDR1 is SQVTM and CDR2 is ANQGSEA. CDR3 size: 14 residues. The CDR3 bases are TGCAGCGTTGACTGGGAGGATGGGGCCAACGTCCTGACTTTC. Its protein product is CSVDWEDGANVLTF.

This clone is labeled as medium-sized. The genes are TRBV7-9 and TRBJ1-5, with 8 bases matching TRBD1. The V gene end was trimmed by 5 bases and the J gene end by 11 bases; junction bases not matched to a gene: 5. Germline V gives CDR1 SEHNR, CDR2 FQNEAQ (reference sequence). The CDR3 runs 12 residues. CDR3: CASSLGTGAQHF. The CDR3 DNA reads as TGTGCCAGCAGCCTTGGGACAGGAGCCCAGCATTTT.

The gene calls are TRBV7-8 and TRBJ1-1; weak D call: TRBD1 (5 bases). The CDR3 extends over 16 amino acids. Deletions cut 0 bases from V and 3 bases from J, with 14 bases between. The germline CDR1 and CDR2 sequences are SGHVS and FQNEAQ. DNA of the CDR3: TGTGCCAGCAGCTTAGCGCGGGGGGATTTATACACTGAAGCTTTCTTT. Protein sequence: CASSLARGDLYTEAFF.

The chain combines TRBV7-2 with TRBJ2-1, with TRBD2 matching over 15 bases. With 11 bases clipped from V and 8 bases from J, the junction kept 4 bases outside the gene matches. The CDR3 loop spans 13 amino acids. Per germline, CDR1 SGHTA and CDR2 FQGNSA. CDR3 DNA sequence: TGTGCCGGGGGGACTAGCGGGAGGTATGAGCAGTTCTTC. It is translated as CAGGTSGRYEQFF.

This clone was seen just once. V and J are TRBV27 and TRBJ1-1; 10 positions agree with TRBD1. There are 14 residues in the CDR3. Germline V gives CDR1 MNHEY, CDR2 SMNVEV (reference sequence). The trim removed 3 bases at V and 10 bases at J, leaving 8 bases unmatched. The CDR3 here is CASSFMTGGFGAFF. DNA for the CDR3: TGTGCCAGCAGTTTCATGACAGGGGGCTTCGGAGCTTTCTTT.

This chain connects TRBV6-2 or TRBV6-3 to TRBJ2-5; D perhaps matches TRBD2 (6 bases). Germline V gene sequence: CDR1 MNHEY, CDR2 SVGEGT. V was cut by 0 bases and J by 5 bases, with 13 bases left in between. This CDR3 is 15 amino acids long. DNA of the CDR3: TGTGCCAGCAGTTACTCGGGCCTAGCGTTGGAGACCCAGTACTTC. This gives the protein CASSYSGLALETQYF.

The V call is TRBV7-8, the J call TRBJ2-3; the D gene is possibly TRBD2 (6 bases). Per the germline V gene, CDR1 is SGHVS and CDR2 is FQNEAQ. The CDR3 consists of 16 residues. Trimming took off 3 bases at V and 1 base at J, with 14 bases between the two ends. The CDR3 DNA sequence: TGTGCCAGCAGCTTTGATAGCGGAGGGGGCACAGATACGCAGTATTTT. Translated, it gives CASSFDSGGGTDTQYF.

The chain combines TRBV25-1 with TRBJ1-4, with 7 bases matching TRBD1. This CDR3 comprises 13 residues. The germline V gene encodes CDR1 MGHDK and CDR2 SYGVNS. J gave up 7 bases and V 8 bases, and 7 bases lay outside the gene matches. CDR3 sequence reads: CASYGDSGEKLFF. CDR3 DNA sequence: TGTGCCAGCTACGGGGACAGCGGTGAAAAACTGTTTTTT.

The rearrangement uses TRBV4-3 and TRBJ1-2; no reliable D call. The CDR3 consists of 15 residues. The V gene's germline CDR1 is LGHNA and CDR2 YSLEER. Trimming cost V 0 bases and J 0 bases, with 8 bases left between them. The CDR3 nucleotides are TGCGCCAGCAGCCAAGACCCCCAGGCTAACTATGGCTACACCTTC. Its translation is CASSQDPQANYGYTF.

The chain recombines TRBV5-8 with TRBJ1-2; 8 bases map to TRBD1. Germline V gene lookup returns CDR1 SGHTS and CDR2 YDEGEE. The CDR3 totals 13 residues. V dropped 7 bases and J dropped 6; count of bases not matched to a gene: 8. The CDR3: CASLRTGYNGYTF. Written as DNA, the CDR3 is TGTGCCAGCCTGCGGACAGGGTATAATGGCTACACCTTC. The full variable domain, rest sourced from reference TRBV5-8 and TRBJ1-2, is EAGVTQSPTHLIKTRGQQATLRCSPISGHTSVYWYQQALGLGLQFLLWYDEGEERNRGNFPPRFSGRQFPNYSSELNVNALELEDSALYLCASLRTGYNGYTFGSGTRLTVV.

The chain has TRBV30 and TRBJ1-1, with a tentative D call TRBD1 (6 bases). Germline V gene data show CDR1 as GTSNPN and CDR2 as SVGIG (reference sequence). The CDR3 consists of 11 residues. Trimming stripped 7 bases from V and 8 bases from J, with 14 bases between. DNA of the CDR3: TGTGCCTCTCACCTGGGGGCCGAAGCTTTCTTT. It is translated as CASHLGAEAFF.

This clone was recorded once. This sequence joins TRBV28 and TRBJ1-2; TRBD1 aligns across 10 bases. The CDR3 is 15 amino acids. J gave up 7 bases and V 5 bases, and 10 bases lay outside the gene matches. Germline V gene data show CDR1 as MDHEN and CDR2 as SYDVKM. The CDR3 is CASSPPGQGTGGYTF. CDR3 coding DNA: TGTGCCAGCAGTCCACCGGGACAGGGGACGGGTGGCTACACCTTC.

The V gene is TRBV6-5, the J gene TRBJ1-2, with D hard to call. The germline V and J ends were trimmed by 2 bases and 0 bases, with 4 bases remaining between them. The CDR3 extends over 13 amino acids. Germline V gives CDR1 MNHEY, CDR2 SVGAGI. The CDR3: CASSYVANYGYTF. The CDR3 DNA sequence: TGTGCCAGCAGTTACGTAGCTAACTATGGCTACACCTTC.

This clone was observed a single time. V and J are TRBV4-3 and TRBJ1-4, with no clear D. Looked up from germline, CDR1 is LGHNA and CDR2 is YSLEER. This CDR3 is 15 amino acids long. Deletions cut 3 bases from V and 3 bases from J, with 11 bases between. As DNA, the CDR3 is TGCGCCAGCAGCCATCGCGTCGGGTCTAATGAAAAACTGTTTTTT. This translates into CASSHRVGSNEKLFF.

This chain joins TRBV27 and TRBJ2-7, with 11 positions matching TRBD1. The CDR3 totals 16 residues. Trimming took 0 bases from V and 3 from J; bases not matched to a gene: 4. Germline CDR1 and CDR2: MNHEY and SMNVEV (reference sequence). The CDR3 nucleotides read TGTGCCAGCAGTTTATCACTGGGACAGGGGGTCTACGAGCAGTACTTC. Protein sequence: CASSLSLGQGVYEQYF.

The genes are TRBV3-1 (or the pseudogene TRBV3-2) and TRBJ2-3; 12 bases are shared with TRBD2. V lost 0 bases and J lost 6; bases outside the gene matches: 13. CDR3 length: 19 amino acids. Looked up from germline, CDR1 is LGHDT and CDR2 is YNNKEL (reference sequence). The CDR3 loop is CASSQDRGPSGGAADTQYF. The CDR3 nucleotides are TGTGCCAGCAGCCAAGATCGGGGTCCTAGCGGGGGGGCCGCGGATACGCAGTATTTT.